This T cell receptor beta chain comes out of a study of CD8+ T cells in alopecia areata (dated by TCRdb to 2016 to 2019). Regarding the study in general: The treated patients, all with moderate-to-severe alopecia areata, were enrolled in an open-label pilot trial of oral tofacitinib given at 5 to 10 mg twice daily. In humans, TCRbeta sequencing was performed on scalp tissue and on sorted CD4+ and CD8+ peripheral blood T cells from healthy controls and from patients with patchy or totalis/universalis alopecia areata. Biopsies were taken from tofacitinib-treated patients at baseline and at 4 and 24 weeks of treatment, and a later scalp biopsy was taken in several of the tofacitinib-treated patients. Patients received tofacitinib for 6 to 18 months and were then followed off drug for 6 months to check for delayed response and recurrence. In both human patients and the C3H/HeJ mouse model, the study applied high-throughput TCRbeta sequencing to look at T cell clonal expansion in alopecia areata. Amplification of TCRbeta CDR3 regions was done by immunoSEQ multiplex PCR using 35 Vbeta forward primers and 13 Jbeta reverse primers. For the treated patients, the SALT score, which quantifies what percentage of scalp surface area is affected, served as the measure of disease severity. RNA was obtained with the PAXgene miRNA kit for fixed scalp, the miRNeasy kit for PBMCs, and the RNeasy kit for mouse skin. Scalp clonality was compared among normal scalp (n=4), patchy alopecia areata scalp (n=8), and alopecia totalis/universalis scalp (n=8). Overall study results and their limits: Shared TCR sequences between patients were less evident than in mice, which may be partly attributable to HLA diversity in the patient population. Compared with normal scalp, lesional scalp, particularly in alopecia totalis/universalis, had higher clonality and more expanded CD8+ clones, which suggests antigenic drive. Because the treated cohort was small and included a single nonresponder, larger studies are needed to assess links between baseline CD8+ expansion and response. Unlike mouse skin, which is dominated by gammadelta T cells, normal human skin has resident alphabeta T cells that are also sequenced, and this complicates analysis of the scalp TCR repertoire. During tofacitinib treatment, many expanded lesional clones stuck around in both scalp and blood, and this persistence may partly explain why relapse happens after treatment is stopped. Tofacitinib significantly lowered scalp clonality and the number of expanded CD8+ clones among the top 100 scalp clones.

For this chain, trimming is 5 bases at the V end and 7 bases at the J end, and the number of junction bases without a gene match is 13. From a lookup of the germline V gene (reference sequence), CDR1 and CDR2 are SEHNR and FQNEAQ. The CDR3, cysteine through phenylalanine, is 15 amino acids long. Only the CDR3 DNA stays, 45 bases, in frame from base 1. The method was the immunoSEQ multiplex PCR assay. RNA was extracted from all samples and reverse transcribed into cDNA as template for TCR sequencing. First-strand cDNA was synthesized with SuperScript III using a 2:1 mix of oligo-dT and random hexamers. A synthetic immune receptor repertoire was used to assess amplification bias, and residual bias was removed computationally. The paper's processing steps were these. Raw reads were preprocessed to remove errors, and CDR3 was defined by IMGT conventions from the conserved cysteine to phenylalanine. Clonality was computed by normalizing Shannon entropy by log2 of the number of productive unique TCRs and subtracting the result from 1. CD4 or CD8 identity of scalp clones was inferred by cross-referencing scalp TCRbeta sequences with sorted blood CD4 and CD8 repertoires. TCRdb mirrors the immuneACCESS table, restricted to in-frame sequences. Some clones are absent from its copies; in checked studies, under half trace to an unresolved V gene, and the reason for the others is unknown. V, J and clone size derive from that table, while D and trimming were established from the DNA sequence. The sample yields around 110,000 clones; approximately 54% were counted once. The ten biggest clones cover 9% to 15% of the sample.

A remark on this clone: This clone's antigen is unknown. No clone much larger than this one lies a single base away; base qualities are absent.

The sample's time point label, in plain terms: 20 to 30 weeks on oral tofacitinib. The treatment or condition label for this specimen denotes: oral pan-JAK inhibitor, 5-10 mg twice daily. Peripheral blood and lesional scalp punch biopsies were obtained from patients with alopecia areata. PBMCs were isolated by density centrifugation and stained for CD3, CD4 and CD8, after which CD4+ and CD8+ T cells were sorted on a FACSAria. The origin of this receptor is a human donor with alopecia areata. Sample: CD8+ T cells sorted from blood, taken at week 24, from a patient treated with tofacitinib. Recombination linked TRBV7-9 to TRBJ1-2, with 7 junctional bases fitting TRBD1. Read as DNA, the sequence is TGTGCCAGCAGCGCGTTCGAAACAGGGGCTACTGGCTACACCTTC. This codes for CASSAFETGATGYTF.